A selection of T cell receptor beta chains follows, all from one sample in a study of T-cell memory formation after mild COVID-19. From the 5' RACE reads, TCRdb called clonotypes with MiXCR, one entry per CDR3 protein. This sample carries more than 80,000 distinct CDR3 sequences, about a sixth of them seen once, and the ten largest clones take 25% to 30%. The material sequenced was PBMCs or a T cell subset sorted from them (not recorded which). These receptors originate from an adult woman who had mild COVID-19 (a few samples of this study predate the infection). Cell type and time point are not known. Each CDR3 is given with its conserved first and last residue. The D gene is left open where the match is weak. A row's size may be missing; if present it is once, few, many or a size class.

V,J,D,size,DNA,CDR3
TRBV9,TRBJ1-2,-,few,TGTGCCAGCAGCGGGGGGCAGGCCGCACTTGCTAACTATGGCTACACCTTC,CASSGGQAALANYGYTF
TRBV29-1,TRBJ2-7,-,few,TGCAGCGTTGACACAGGCTCCGGCTCCTACGAGCAGTACTTC,CSVDTGSGSYEQYF
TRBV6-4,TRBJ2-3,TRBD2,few,TGTGCCAGCAGTGACTCAGCGGGGGGAGGGCCAGATACGCAGTATTTT,CASSDSAGGGPDTQYF
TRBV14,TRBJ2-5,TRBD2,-,TGTGCCAGCAGCCAAGGGACTAGCGAGCTGGAGACCCAGTACTTC,CASSQGTSELETQYF
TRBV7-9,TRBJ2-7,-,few,TGTGCCAGCAGCCCATTCACGGACTACGAGCAGTACTTC,CASSPFTDYEQYF
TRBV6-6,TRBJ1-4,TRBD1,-,TGTGCCAGCAGTCACTCCCTACAGGGGACAGCAACTAATGAAAAACTGTTTTTT,CASSHSLQGTATNEKLFF
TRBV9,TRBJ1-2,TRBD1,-,TGTGCCAGCAGCATCTCGCGACAGGGACCTAACTATGGCTACACCTTC,CASSISRQGPNYGYTF
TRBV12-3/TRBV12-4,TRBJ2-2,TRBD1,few,TGTGCCAGCAGCCCCGGGACAGGGGTCGGCGGGGAGCTGTTTTTT,CASSPGTGVGGELFF
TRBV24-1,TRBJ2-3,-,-,TGTGCCACCAGTGACCGAAATCTGAGAGATACGCAGTATTTT,CATSDRNLRDTQYF
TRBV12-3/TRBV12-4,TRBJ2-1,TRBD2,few,TGTGCCAGCACCCCTAGCGGGGGACCGTACAATGAGCAGTTCTTC,CASTPSGGPYNEQFF
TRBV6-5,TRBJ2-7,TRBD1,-,TGTGCCAGCAACCCTCGACAGGGGACCTACGAGCAGTACTTC,CASNPRQGTYEQYF
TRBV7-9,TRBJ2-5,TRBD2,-,TGTGCCAGCAGCCTCGCGGGAGGATGGCCTCAAGAGACCCAGTACTTC,CASSLAGGWPQETQYF